A selection of T cell receptor beta chains follows, all from one sample in a study of cytomegalovirus exposure and HLA in healthy donors. Measured with immunoSEQ multiplex PCR; TCRdb has only the in-frame clones, and not every one. The profile covers roughly 110,000 clones, with under 85% appearing a single time and 4.2% taken by the ten largest. Sequencing input: PBMCs. The receptors stem from a male donor in good health and CMV-seronegative. Both conserved end residues are part of each CDR3.

v_gene	j_gene	CDR3aa
TRBV2	TRBJ1-1	CASSERGGNTEAFF
TRBV4-1	TRBJ1-6	CASSLIRGSNSPLHF
TRBV5-1	TRBJ2-7	CASSWSSYEQYF
TRBV7-8	TRBJ2-7	CASSSGKHEQYF
TRBV19	TRBJ2-1	CASSMNRAYNEQFF
TRBV5-5	TRBJ1-2	CASSLAAKGAVGYTF
TRBV29-1	TRBJ2-3	CSVEISAGSTDTQYF
TRBV19	TRBJ2-2	CASSIDPKREGLETGELFF
TRBV18	TRBJ2-5	CASSKTGTQGETQYF
TRBV11-2	TRBJ2-2	CASSLETQAGAGELFF
TRBV28	TRBJ2-1	CASSFFSGRADNEQFF
TRBV1	TRBJ2-3	CTTYTDTQYF